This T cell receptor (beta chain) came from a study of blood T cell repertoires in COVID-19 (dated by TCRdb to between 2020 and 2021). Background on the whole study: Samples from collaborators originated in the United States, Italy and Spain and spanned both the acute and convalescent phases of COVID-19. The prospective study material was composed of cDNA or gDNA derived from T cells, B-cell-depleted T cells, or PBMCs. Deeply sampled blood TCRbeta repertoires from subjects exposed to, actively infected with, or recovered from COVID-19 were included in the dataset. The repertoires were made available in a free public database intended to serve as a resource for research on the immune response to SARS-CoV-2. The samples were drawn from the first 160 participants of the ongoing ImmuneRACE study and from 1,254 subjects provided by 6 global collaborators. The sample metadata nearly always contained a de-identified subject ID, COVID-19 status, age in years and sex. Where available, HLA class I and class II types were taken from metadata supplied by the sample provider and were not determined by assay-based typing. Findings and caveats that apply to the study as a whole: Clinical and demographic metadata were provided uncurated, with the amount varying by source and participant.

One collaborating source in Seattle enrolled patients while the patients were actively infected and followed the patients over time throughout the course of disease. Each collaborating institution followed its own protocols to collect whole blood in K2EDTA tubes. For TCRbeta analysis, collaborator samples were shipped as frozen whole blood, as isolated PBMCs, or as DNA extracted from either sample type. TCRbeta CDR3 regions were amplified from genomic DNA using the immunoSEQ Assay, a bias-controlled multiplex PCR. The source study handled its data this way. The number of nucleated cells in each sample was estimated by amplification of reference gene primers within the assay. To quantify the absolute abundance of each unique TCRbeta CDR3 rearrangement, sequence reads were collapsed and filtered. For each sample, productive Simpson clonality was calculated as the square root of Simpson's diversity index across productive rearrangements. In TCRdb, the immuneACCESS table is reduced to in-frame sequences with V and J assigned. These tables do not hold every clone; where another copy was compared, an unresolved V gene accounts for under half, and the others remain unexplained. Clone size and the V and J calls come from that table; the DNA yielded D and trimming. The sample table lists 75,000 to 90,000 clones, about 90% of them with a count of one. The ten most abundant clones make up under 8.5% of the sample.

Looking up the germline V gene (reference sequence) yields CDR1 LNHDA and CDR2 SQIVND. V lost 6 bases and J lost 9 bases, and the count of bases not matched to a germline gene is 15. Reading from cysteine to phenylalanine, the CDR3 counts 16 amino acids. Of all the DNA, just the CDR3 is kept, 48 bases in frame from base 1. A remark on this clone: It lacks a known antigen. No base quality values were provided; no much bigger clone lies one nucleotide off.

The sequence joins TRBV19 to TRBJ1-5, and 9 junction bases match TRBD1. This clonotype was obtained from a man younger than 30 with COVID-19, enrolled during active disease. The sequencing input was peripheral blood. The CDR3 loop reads CASSMRLGQGIGPQHF. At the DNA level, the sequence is TGTGCCAGTAGCATGCGGTTGGGACAGGGTATAGGGCCCCAGCATTTT.